This T cell receptor beta chain comes out of a study of cytomegalovirus exposure and HLA in healthy donors. Study conclusions and caveats: Cytomegalovirus status, reportedly, was diagnosed with high specificity and sensitivity by the classifier. TCR beta chains numbering under 200 were designated cytomegalovirus-associated. A few CMV-associated chains proved CMV antigen-specific in vitro.

Data came from immunoSEQ multiplex PCR; TCRdb stores just in-frame clones and leaves some out. The sample shows around 190,000 clones, 85% of them seen only once. As for this clone: The antigen remains undetermined.

The receptor was derived from a man between 18 and 29 years old in good health and CMV-seropositive. The sequenced material came from PBMCs.

The CDR3: CASSLEGQGGQPQHF. CDR3 DNA: TGCGCCAGCAGCTTGGAAGGACAGGGTGGTCAGCCCCAGCATTTT. The chain links TRBV5-1 to TRBJ1-5, with 8 bases that match TRBD1. Germline V lookup: CDR1 SGHRS, CDR2 YFSETQ. The trim removed 0 bases at V and 6 bases at J, leaving 5 bases unmatched. This CDR3 has 15 amino acids.